This entry is about one T cell receptor (beta chain). Its antigen is undetermined. Everyone who donated was a healthy bone marrow donor. These data are taken from a study of cytomegalovirus exposure and HLA in healthy donors. Study outcomes and limitations: Within an earlier analysis, most TCR beta V segments proved productive either about 87% or about 30% of the time. The majority of CMV-associated TCR beta chains were reported as apparently HLA-restricted in a later analysis.

In the PCR, 60 Vbeta and 13 Jbeta primers were used. Libraries were prepared by immunoSEQ multiplex PCR; TCRdb keeps only in-frame clonotypes and omits some of them. This sample yields 150,000 to 200,000 clones, of which roughly four fifths are seen a single time; about 4% belongs to the top ten. This CDR3 comprises 15 residues. Germline loops: CDR1 SGDLS, CDR2 YYNGEE. Trimming at V came to 2 bases and at J to 3 bases, leaving 4 bases not matched to a gene. This sequence originates from a man aged 50 to 59 in good health and CMV-seropositive. The sequenced sample was PBMCs. This chain uses TRBV9 with TRBJ2-2; 7 nucleotides align to TRBD2. As DNA, the CDR3 is TGTGCCAGCAGCGTGGGGGGGTCTTACACCGGGGAGCTGTTTTTT. It codes for CASSVGGSYTGELFF.